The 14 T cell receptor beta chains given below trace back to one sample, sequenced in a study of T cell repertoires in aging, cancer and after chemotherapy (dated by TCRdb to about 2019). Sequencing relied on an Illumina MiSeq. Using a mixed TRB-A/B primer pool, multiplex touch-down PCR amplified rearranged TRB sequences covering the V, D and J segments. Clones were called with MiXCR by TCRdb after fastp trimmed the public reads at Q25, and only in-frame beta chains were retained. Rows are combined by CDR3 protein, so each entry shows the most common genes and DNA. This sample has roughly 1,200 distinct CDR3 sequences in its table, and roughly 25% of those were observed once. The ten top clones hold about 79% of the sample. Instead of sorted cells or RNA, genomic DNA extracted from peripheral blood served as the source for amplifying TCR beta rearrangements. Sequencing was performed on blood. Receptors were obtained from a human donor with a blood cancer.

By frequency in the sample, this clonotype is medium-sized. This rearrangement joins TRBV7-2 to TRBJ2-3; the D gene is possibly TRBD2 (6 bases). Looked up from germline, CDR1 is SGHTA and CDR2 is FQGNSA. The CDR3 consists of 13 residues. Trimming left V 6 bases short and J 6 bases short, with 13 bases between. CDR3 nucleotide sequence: TGTGCCAGCAGGTGGAGGGCTTTGGATACGCAGTATTTT. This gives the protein CASRWRALDTQYF.

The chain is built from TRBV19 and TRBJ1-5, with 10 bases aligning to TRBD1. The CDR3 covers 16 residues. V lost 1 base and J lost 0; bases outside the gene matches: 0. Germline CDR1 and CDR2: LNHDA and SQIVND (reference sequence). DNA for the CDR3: TGTGCCAGTAGTATAGGGACAGGGGGTAGCAATCAGCCCCAGCATTTT. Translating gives CASSIGTGGSNQPQHF.

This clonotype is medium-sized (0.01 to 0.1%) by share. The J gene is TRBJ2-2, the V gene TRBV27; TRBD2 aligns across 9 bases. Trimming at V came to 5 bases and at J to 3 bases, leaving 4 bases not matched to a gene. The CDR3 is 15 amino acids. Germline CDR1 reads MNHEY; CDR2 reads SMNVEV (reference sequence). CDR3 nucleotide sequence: TGTGCCAGCAGTCCGCGGGGGGGCTACACCGGGGAGCTGTTTTTT. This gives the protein CASSPRGGYTGELFF.

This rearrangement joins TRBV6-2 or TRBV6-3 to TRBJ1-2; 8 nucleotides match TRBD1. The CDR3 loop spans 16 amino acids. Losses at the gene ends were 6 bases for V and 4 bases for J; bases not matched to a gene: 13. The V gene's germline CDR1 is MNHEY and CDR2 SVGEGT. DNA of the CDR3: TGTGCCAGCAGCCCCGACTGGACAGGGAACCCCTATGGCTACACCTTC. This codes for CASSPDWTGNPYGYTF.

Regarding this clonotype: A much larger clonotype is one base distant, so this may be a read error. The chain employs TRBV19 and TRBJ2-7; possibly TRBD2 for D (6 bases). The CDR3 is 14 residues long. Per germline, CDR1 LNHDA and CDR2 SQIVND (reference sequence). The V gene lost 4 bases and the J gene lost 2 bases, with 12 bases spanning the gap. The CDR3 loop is CASSTTGEAYEQYF. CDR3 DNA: TGTGCCAGTAGTACTACGGGGGAGGCCTACGAGCAGTACTTC.

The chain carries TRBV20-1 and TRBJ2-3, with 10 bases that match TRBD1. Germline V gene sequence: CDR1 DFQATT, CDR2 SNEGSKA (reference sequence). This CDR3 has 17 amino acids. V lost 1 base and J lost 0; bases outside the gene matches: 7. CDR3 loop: CSARALGGQGSTDTQYF. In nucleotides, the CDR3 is TGCAGTGCTAGAGCCTTAGGGGGACAGGGGAGCACAGATACGCAGTATTTT.

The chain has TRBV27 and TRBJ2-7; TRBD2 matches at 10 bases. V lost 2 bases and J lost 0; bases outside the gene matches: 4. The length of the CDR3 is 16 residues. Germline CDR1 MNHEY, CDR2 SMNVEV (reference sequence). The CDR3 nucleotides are TGTGCCAGCAGTTTACTAGCGGGAGAGGTCTCCTACGAGCAGTACTTC. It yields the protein CASSLLAGEVSYEQYF.

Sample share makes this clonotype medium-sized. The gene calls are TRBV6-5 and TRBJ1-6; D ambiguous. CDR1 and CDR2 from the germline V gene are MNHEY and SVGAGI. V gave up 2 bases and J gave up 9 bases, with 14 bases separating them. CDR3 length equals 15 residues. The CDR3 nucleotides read TGTGCCAGCAGTTACGGTAACGGACCAAGTTCACCCCTCCACTTT. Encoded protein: CASSYGNGPSSPLHF.

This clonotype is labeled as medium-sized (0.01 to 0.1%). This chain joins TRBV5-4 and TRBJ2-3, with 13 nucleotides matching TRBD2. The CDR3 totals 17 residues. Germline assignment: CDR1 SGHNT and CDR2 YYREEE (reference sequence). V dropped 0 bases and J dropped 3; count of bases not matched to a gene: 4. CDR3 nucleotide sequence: TGTGCCAGCAGCTTGGGACTAGCGGGAGGTTTAACAGATACGCAGTATTTT. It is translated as CASSLGLAGGLTDTQYF. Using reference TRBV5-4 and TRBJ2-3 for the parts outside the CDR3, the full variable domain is ETGVTQSPTHLIKTRGQQVTLRCSSQSGHNTVSWYQQALGQGPQFIFQYYREEENGRGNFPPRFSGLQFPNYSSELNVNALELDDSALYLCASSLGLAGGLTDTQYFGPGTRLTVL.

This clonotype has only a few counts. This chain's CDR3 is CASSQEATNTGELFF. Here the CDR3 DNA reads TGCGCCAGCAGCCAAGAGGCTACCAACACCGGGGAGCTGTTTTTT. This chain joins TRBV4-3 and TRBJ2-2, with D unresolved. There are 15 residues in the CDR3. Trimming pared 0 bases from V and 2 bases from J, leaving 7 bases between. Germline-derived CDR1 and CDR2 are LGHNA and YSLEER.

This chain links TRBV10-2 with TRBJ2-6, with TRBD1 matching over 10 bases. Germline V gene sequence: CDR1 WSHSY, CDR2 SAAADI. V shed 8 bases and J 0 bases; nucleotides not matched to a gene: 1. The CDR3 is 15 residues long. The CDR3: CASRTGGSGANVLTF. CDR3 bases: TGCGCCAGCCGGACAGGGGGCTCTGGGGCCAACGTCCTGACTTTC.

DNA of the CDR3: TGTGCCAGCAGTTTAGGTTACAGGTCGGAAGAAAAACTGTTTTTT. It is translated as CASSLGYRSEEKLFF. The chain recombines TRBV12-3 or TRBV12-4 with TRBJ1-4; possibly TRBD1 for D (5 bases). The CDR3 sequence is 15 residues long. Between the trimmed V and J ends, which lost 1 base and 8 bases, there was a span of 14 bases.

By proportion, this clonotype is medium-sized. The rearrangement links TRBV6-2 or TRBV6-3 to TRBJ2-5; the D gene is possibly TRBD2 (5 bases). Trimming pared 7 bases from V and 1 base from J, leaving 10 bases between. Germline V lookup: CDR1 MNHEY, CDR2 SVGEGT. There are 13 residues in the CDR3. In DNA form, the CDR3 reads TGTGCCAGCACCGGACTGATCCAAGAGACCCAGTACTTC. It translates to CASTGLIQETQYF.

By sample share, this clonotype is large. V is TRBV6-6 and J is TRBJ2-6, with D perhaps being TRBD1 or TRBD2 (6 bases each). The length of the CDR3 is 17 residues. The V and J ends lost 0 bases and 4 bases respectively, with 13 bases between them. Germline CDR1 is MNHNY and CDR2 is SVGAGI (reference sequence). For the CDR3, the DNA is TGTGCCAGCAGTTACTCCGAGGGGGGATCCGGGGCCAACGTCCTGACTTTC. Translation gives CASSYSEGGSGANVLTF.